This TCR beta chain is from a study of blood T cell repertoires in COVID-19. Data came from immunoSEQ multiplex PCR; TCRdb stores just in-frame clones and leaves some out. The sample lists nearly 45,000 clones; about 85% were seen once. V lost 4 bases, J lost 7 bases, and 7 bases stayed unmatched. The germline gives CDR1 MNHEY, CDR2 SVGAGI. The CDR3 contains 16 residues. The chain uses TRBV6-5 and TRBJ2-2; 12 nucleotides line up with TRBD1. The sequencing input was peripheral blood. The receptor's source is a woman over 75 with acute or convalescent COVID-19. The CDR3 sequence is CASSSGTGGGVGELFF. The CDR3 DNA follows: TGTGCCAGCAGTTCCGGGACAGGGGGCGGTGTCGGGGAGCTGTTTTTT.